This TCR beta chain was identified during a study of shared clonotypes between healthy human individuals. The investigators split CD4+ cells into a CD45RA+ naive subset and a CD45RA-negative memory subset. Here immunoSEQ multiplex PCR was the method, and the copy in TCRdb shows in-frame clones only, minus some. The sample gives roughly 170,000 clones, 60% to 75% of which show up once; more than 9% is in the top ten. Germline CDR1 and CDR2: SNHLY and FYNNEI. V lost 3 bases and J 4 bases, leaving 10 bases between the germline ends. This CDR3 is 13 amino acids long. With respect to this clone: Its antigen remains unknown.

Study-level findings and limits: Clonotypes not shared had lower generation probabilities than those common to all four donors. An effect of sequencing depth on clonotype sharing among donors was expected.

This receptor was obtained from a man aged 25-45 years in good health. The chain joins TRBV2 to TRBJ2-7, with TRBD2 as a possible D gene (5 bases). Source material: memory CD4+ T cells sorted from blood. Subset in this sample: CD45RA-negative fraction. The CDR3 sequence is CASSDGIRYEQYF. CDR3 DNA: TGTGCCAGCAGTGACGGGATAAGGTACGAGCAGTACTTC.